This T cell receptor beta chain was recorded in a study of PD-L1 blockade in urothelial cancer. About the study: Patients started atezolizumab in the mid-2010s, 1,200 mg intravenously every 3 weeks. When blood samples were assessed, the median T cell count was some 140,000. Patients' prior chemotherapy regimens numbered 0 to 3.

This table comes from immunoSEQ multiplex PCR, and its TCRdb copy is limited to in-frame clones, with some not included. This repertoire shows over 45,000 clones, around 83% found once; its top ten account for roughly 2.9%. The germline CDR1 and CDR2 sequences are SGHAT and FQNNGV. V shed 0 bases and J 5 bases; nucleotides not matched to a gene: 8. There are 16 residues in the CDR3. This clone was observed a single time. The study collected 1 to 8 samples per patient, pretreatment and on-treatment. The rearrangement uses TRBV11-2 and TRBJ1-1, with TRBD1 matching 8 bases. The source is a man aged 45-60 years with urothelial cancer. Sequenced here: PBMCs, sampled around atezolizumab (anti-PD-L1) treatment. Written as DNA, the CDR3 is TGTGCCAGCAGCTTAGATAGCAGGGGGCCTTCGACTGAAGCTTTCTTT. It specifies CASSLDSRGPSTEAFF. Supplemented by reference TRBV11-2 and TRBJ1-1, the full variable domain reads EAGVAQSPRYKIIEKRQSVAFWCNPISGHATLYWYQQILGQGPKLLIQFQNNGVVDDSQLPKDRFSAERLKGVDSTLKIQPAKLEDSAVYLCASSLDSRGPSTEAFFGQGTRLTVV.